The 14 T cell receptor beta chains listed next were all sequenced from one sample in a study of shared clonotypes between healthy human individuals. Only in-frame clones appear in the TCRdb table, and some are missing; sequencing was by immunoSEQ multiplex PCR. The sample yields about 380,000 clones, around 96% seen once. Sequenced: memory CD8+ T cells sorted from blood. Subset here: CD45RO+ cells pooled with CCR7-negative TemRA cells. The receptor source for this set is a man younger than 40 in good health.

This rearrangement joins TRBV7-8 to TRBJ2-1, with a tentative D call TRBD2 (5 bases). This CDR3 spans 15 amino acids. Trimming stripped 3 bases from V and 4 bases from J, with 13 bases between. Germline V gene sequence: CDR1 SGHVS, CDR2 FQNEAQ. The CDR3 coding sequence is TGTGCCAGCAGCTTTCGGAGGCTAGCTTACAATGAGCAGTTCTTC. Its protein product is CASSFRRLAYNEQFF.

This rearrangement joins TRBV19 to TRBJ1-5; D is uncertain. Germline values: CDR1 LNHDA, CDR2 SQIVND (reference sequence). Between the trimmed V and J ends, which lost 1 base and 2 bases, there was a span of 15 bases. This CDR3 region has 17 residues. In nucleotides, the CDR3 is TGTGCCAGTAGTATAGCCAGACACAATTGGGGCAATCAGCCCCAGCATTTT. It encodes CASSIARHNWGNQPQHF.

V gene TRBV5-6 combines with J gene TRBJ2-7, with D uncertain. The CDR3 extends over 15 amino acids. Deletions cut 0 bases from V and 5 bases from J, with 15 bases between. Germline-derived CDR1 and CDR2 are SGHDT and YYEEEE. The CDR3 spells CASSLAVGYPHEQYF. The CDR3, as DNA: TGTGCCAGCAGCTTGGCCGTGGGCTACCCCCACGAGCAGTACTTC.

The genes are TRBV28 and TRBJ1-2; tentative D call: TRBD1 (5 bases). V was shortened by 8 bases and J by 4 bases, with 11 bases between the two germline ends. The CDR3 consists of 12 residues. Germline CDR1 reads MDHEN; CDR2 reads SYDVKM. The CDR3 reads CASRETAYGYTF. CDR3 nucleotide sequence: TGTGCCAGCCGAGAGACAGCCTATGGCTACACCTTC.

The CDR3 DNA reads as TGTGCCAGCAGCATAGAACAGTATAGCAATCAGCCCCAGCATTTT. Its protein product is CASSIEQYSNQPQHF. The V and J genes are TRBV5-8 and TRBJ1-5; D ambiguous. Germline loops: CDR1 SGHTS, CDR2 YDEGEE. Trimming removed 4 bases from V and 0 bases from J, with 11 bases in between. The length of the CDR3 is 15 residues.

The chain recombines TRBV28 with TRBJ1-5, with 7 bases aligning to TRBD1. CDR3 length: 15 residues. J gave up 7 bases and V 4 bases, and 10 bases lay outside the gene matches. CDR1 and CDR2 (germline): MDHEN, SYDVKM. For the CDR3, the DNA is TGTGCCAGCAGTTCGTGGCAGGGGGGCGGACAGCCCCAGCATTTT. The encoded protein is CASSSWQGGGQPQHF.

CDR3 in amino acids: CATSRVWIDRPFTGELFF. The CDR3 nucleotides are TGTGCCACCAGCAGAGTTTGGATAGACAGGCCTTTCACCGGGGAGCTGTTTTTT. V usage is TRBV15 and J usage is TRBJ2-2, with D tentatively TRBD1 (6 bases). The germline V and J ends were trimmed by 1 base and 4 bases, with 19 bases remaining between them. Germline V gives CDR1 LNHNV, CDR2 YYDKDF (reference sequence). This CDR3 is 18 amino acids long.

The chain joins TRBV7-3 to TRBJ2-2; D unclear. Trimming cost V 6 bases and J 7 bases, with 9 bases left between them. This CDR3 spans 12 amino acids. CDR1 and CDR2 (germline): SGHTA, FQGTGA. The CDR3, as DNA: TGTGCCAGCAGTAAGAGGAACGGGGAGCTGTTTTTT. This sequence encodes CASSKRNGELFF. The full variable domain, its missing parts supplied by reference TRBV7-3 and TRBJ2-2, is GAGVSQTPSNKVTEKGKYVELRCDPISGHTALYWYRQSLGQGPEFLIYFQGTGAADDSGLPNDRFFAVRPEGSVSTLKIQRTERGDSAVYLCASSKRNGELFFGEGSRLTVL.

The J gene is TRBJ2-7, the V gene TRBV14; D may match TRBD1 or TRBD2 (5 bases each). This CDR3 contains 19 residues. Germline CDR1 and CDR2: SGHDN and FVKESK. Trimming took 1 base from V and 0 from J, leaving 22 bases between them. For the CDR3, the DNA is TGTGCCAGCAGCCAAGCTGGTTATTTGAGGGGAGTACCCTCCTACGAGCAGTACTTC. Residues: CASSQAGYLRGVPSYEQYF.

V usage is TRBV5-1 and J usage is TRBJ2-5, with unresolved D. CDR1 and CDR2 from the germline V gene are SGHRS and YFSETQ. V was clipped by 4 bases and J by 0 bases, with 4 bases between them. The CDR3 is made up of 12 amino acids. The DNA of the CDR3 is TGCGCCAGCAGCCTGCACCAAGAGACCCAGTACTTC. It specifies CASSLHQETQYF.

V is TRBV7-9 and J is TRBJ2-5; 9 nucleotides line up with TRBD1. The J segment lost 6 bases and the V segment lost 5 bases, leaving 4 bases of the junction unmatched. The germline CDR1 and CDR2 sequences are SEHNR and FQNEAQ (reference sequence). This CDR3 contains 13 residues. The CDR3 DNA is TGTGCCAGCAGCAGGGGACAGGGAAAGACCCAGTACTTC. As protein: CASSRGQGKTQYF.

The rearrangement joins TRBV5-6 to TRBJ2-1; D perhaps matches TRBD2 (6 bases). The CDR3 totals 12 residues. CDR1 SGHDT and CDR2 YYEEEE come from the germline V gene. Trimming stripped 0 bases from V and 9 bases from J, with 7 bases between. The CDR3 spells CASSLVRGEQFF. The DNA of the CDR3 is TGTGCCAGCAGCTTGGTGCGGGGTGAGCAGTTCTTC.

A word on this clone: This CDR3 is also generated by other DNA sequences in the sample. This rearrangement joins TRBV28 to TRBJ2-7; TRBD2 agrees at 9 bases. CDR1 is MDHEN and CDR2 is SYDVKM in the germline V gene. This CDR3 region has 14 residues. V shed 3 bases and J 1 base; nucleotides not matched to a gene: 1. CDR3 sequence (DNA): TGTGCCAGCAGTTTGGCGGGGGGGTCCTACGAGCAGTACTTC. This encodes CASSLAGGSYEQYF.

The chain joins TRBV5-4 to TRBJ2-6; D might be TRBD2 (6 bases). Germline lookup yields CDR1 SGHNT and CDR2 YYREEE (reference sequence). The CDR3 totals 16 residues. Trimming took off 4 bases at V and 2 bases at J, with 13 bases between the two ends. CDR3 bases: TGTGCCAGCAGCCGTGTTGGGGGGACTGGGGCCAACGTCCTGACTTTC. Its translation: CASSRVGGTGANVLTF.